This T cell receptor (beta chain) was found in a study of CD8 T cells in Susac syndrome. Turning to the study itself: Over five sequenced Susac syndrome patients had clinically active disease, while about 8 were in remission.

CDR1 and CDR2 (germline): SQVTM, ANQGSEA. The V end was cut by 7 bases, the J end by 3 bases, with 10 bases between. The CDR3 has 12 residues. Random hexamers were used to reverse transcribe an amount of about 0.5 to 1 ug RNA. Multiplex immunoSEQ PCR targeted 54 Vbeta and 13 Jbeta TCR beta segments. TCRdb ran MiXCR on the immunoSEQ multiplex PCR reads and lists one entry per CDR3 protein. The sample lists under 200,000 distinct CDR3 sequences; 90% to 95% were seen once. The sample comprised CD4+ T cells from PBMCs. The receptor comes from a human donor with Susac syndrome. The chain uses TRBV29-1 and TRBJ1-3, with D perhaps matching TRBD1 (5 bases). CDR3 amino acids: CSAGTDGNTIYF. The CDR3 DNA is TGCAGCGCCGGGACCGATGGAAACACCATATATTTT.